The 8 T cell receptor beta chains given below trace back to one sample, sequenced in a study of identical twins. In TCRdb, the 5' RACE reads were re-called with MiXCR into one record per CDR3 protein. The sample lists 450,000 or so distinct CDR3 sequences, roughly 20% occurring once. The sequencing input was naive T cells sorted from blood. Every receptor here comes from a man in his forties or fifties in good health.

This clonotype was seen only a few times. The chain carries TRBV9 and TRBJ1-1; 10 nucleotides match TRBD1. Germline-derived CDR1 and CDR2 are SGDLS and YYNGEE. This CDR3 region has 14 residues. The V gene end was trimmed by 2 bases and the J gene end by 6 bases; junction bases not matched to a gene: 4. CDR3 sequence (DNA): TGTGCCAGCAGCGTTGACAGGGGGCGGGCTGAAGCTTTCTTT. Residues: CASSVDRGRAEAFF.

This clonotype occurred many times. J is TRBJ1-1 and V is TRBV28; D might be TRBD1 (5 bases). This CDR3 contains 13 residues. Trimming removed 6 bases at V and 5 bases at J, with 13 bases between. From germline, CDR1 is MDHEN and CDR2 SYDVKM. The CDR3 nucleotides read TGTGCCAGCAGACCACAGGATTTAACTGAAGCTTTCTTT. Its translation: CASRPQDLTEAFF.

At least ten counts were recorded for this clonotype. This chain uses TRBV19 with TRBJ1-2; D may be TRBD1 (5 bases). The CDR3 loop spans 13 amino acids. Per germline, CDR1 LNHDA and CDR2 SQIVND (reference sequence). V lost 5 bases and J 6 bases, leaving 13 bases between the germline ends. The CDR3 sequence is CASSAGQIDGYTF. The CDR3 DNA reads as TGTGCCAGTAGTGCCGGACAAATCGATGGCTACACCTTC. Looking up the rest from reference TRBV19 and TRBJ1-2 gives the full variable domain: DGGITQSPKYLFRKEGQNVTLSCEQNLNHDAMYWYRQDPGQGLRLIYYSQIVNDFQKGDIAEGYSVSREKKESFPLTVTSAQKNPTAFYLCASSAGQIDGYTFGSGTRLTVV.

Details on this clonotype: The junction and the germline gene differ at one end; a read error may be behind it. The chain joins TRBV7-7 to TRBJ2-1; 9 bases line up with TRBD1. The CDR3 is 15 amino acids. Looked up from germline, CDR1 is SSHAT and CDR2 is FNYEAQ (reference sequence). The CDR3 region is CASSLSGTGYNEQFF. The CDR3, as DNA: TGTGCTAGCAGCTTATCGGGGACAGGGTACAATGAGCAGTTCTTC.

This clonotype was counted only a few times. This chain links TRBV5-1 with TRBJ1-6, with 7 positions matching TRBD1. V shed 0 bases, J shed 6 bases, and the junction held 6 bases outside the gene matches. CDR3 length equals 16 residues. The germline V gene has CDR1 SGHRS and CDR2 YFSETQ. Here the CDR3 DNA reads TGCGCCAGCAGCTTGGCCGGACAGGCAGTTAATTCACCCCTCCACTTT. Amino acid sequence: CASSLAGQAVNSPLHF.

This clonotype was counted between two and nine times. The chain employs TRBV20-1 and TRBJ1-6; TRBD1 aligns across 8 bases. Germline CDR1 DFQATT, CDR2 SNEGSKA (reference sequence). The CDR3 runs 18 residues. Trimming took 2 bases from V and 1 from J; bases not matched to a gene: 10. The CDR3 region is CSARRLTGGESYNSPLHF. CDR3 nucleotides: TGCAGTGCTAGACGATTAACAGGGGGAGAGTCCTATAATTCACCCCTCCACTTT.

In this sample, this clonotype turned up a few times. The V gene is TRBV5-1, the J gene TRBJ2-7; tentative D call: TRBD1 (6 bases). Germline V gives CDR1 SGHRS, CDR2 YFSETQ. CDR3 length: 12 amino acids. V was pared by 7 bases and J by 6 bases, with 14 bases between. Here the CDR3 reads CASGAGTLEQYF. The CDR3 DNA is TGCGCCAGCGGCGCCGGGACACTCGAGCAGTACTTC.

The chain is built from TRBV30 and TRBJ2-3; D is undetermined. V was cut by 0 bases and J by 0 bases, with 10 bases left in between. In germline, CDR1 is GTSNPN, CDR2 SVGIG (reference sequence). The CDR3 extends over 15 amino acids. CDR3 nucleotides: TGTGCCTGGAGTGTGGATCAGTCTAGCACAGATACGCAGTATTTT. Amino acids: CAWSVDQSSTDTQYF.